One sample yielded the 25 T cell receptor beta chains listed below, sequenced in a study of cytomegalovirus exposure and HLA in healthy donors. 60 Vbeta and 13 Jbeta primers were used in PCR. The assay was immunoSEQ multiplex PCR, and TCRdb's table has in-frame clones only and misses some. This sample has under 200,000 clones, with roughly 76% found just once. The specimen sequenced was PBMCs. Receptors originate from a human donor in good health.

The chain recombines TRBV29-1 with TRBJ2-3; the D gene is possibly TRBD1 (6 bases). Trimming shortened V by 3 bases and J by 6 bases, and 19 bases separated the two germline ends. The CDR3 extends over 15 amino acids. Looked up from germline, CDR1 is SQVTM and CDR2 is ANQGSEA. The CDR3 protein is CSVDIWDIVEDTQYF. The CDR3 bases are TGCAGCGTTGACATATGGGACATCGTGGAGGATACGCAGTATTTT.

This clone showed up just a few times. The chain has TRBV6-1 and TRBJ1-2; possible D gene TRBD1, 6 bases. V lost 4 bases to trimming and J lost 6 bases, with 27 bases between them. The CDR3 runs to 18 residues. Germline CDR1 and CDR2: MNHNS and SASEGT. The CDR3 sequence: CASSVLYGGPGGENGYTF. CDR3 bases: TGTGCCAGCAGTGTCTTGTATGGCGGGCCGGGGGGCGAAAATGGCTACACCTTC.

This chain connects TRBV13 to TRBJ2-7; D is uncertain. This CDR3 has 14 residues. The V and J ends lost 3 bases and 0 bases respectively, with 9 bases between them. CDR1 and CDR2 from the germline V gene are PRHDT and FYEKMQ (reference sequence). CDR3 nucleotide sequence: TGTGCCAGCAGCTTGTCCGCTAGCTCCTACGAGCAGTACTTC. It codes for CASSLSASSYEQYF.

The chain is built from TRBV6-1 and TRBJ1-4; no clear D gene. V lost 0 bases and J 4 bases, leaving 21 bases between the germline ends. Germline loops: CDR1 MNHNS, CDR2 SASEGT. This CDR3 is 19 amino acids long. Here the CDR3 DNA reads TGTGCCAGCAGTGAAGCAGGAGCGGAGCACAACCGTTTTAATGAAAAACTGTTTTTT. It is translated as CASSEAGAEHNRFNEKLFF.

This clone came up once. This sequence joins TRBV6-9 and TRBJ1-1; D is uncertain. V lost 4 bases and J 5 bases, leaving 11 bases between the germline ends. The CDR3 covers 13 residues. The germline V gene encodes CDR1 MNHGY and CDR2 SVAAGI. CDR3 protein: CASSLQGRTEAFF. The CDR3 DNA reads as TGTGCCAGCAGTTTACAAGGGAGAACTGAAGCTTTCTTT.

V usage is TRBV5-1 and J usage is TRBJ1-1; 9 bases are a match to TRBD1. The V segment lost 1 base and the J segment 1 base; nucleotides outside the gene matches: 5. CDR1 is SGHRS and CDR2 is YFSETQ in the germline V gene. CDR3 length: 16 residues. The CDR3 bases are TGCGCCAGCAGCTTGCCCCTGGGACAGGGGAACACTGAAGCTTTCTTT. It is translated as CASSLPLGQGNTEAFF.

The V and J genes are TRBV4-3 and TRBJ2-5; 10 bases line up with TRBD2. The germline V gene encodes CDR1 LGHNA and CDR2 YSLEER. The CDR3 is made up of 15 amino acids. Trimming at V came to 4 bases and at J to 3 bases, leaving 5 bases not matched to a gene. CDR3 sequence (DNA): TGCGCCAGCAGCCTCAGCGGGAGGGGGGAAGAGACCCAGTACTTC. It encodes CASSLSGRGEETQYF.

CDR3 coding DNA: TGTGCCAGCAGCTCCGCATGGGGCGGGGGGGCCTACGAGCAGTACTTC. This gives the protein CASSSAWGGGAYEQYF. This chain connects TRBV11-2 to TRBJ2-7, with 9 bases matching TRBD2. CDR1 and CDR2 (germline): SGHAT, FQNNGV. J lost 2 bases, V lost 4 bases, and 9 bases had no gene match. The CDR3 extends over 16 amino acids.

This sequence joins TRBV10-3 and TRBJ2-1; D is possibly TRBD1 (5 bases). The CDR3 length is 16 residues. The germline V gene has CDR1 ENHRY and CDR2 SYGVKD. Between the trimmed V and J ends, which lost 0 bases and 0 bases, there was a span of 9 bases. Here the CDR3 DNA reads TGTGCCATCAGTGAGTCGCGCAGGGACTCCTACAATGAGCAGTTCTTC. Translation: CAISESRRDSYNEQFF.

V and J are TRBV7-3 and TRBJ2-1; 8 bases agree with TRBD2. Germline V gives CDR1 SGHTA, CDR2 FQGTGA. The V and J ends lost 5 bases and 1 base, in that order; junction bases with no gene match: 7. The CDR3 runs 16 residues. The CDR3 here is CASSPKASGSYNEQFF. In DNA, the CDR3 is TGTGCCAGCAGCCCAAAGGCTAGCGGGTCCTACAATGAGCAGTTCTTC.

There are a few counts of this clone. CDR3 protein: CASSPSYGGAPDTQYF. As DNA, the CDR3 is TGTGCCAGCAGCCCATCTTACGGGGGGGCCCCAGATACGCAGTATTTT. This chain connects TRBV7-3 to TRBJ2-3, with 8 bases aligning to TRBD2. Unmatched junction bases numbered 11, after V lost 5 bases and J lost 4 bases. The CDR3 extends over 16 amino acids. CDR1 and CDR2 (germline): SGHTA, FQGTGA.

The rearrangement joins TRBV5-1 to TRBJ2-7; 10 nucleotides align to TRBD2. CDR1 SGHRS and CDR2 YFSETQ come from the germline V gene. The CDR3 has 14 residues. Germline trimming cut 6 bases from V and 4 bases from J; bases unmatched to any gene: 7. DNA of the CDR3: TGCGCCAGCAACCCAGCGGGGGGGCCGTACGAGCAGTACTTC. It is translated as CASNPAGGPYEQYF.

The chain recombines TRBV10-3 with TRBJ2-7; 8 nucleotides match TRBD2. V shed 2 bases and J 3 bases; nucleotides not matched to a gene: 9. Germline V CDR1 and CDR2: ENHRY, SYGVKD. The CDR3 sequence is 16 residues long. CDR3 sequence reads: CAISEAGGRTLYEQYF. CDR3 bases: TGTGCCATCAGTGAGGCGGGGGGCCGGACTCTCTACGAGCAGTACTTC.

The chain carries TRBV2 and TRBJ2-7; the match to TRBD1 covers 9 bases. Looked up from germline, CDR1 is SNHLY and CDR2 is FYNNEI. V trimming: 6 bases; J trimming: 7 bases; junction bases outside the gene matches: 10. The CDR3 has 14 residues. The CDR3 region has the DNA TGTGCCAGCAGCCCGGGACAGGGCCCCTTTGAGCAGTACTTC. Amino acids: CASSPGQGPFEQYF. Supplemented by reference TRBV2 and TRBJ2-7, the full variable domain reads EPEVTQTPSHQVTQMGQEVILRCVPISNHLYFYWYRQILGQKVEFLVSFYNNEISEKSEIFDDQFSVERPDGSNFTLKIRSTKLEDSAMYFCASSPGQGPFEQYFGPGTRLTVT.

The gene calls are TRBV4-1 and TRBJ1-1; 8 positions agree with TRBD1. CDR1 is MGHRA and CDR2 is YSYEKL in the germline V gene. The CDR3 has 13 residues. J gave up 4 bases and V 6 bases, and 4 bases lay outside the gene matches. This CDR3 reads CASSHDRGTEAFF. The CDR3 bases are TGCGCCAGCAGTCACGACAGGGGCACTGAAGCTTTCTTT.

The chain carries TRBV4-2 and TRBJ1-6, with D possibly being TRBD1 (5 bases). The germline V gene has CDR1 LGHNA and CDR2 YNFKEQ. The ends were cut back, 4 bases at V and 8 bases at J, with 15 bases in the middle. The CDR3 length is 15 residues. Here the CDR3 reads CASSPAQAVDSPLHF. In nucleotides, the CDR3 is TGTGCCAGCAGCCCCGCACAGGCAGTTGATTCACCCCTCCACTTT.

The chain uses TRBV5-6 and TRBJ2-3; 12 nucleotides agree with TRBD2. Germline V gives CDR1 SGHDT, CDR2 YYEEEE. The length of the CDR3 is 14 residues. The V segment lost 4 bases and the J segment 13 bases; nucleotides outside the gene matches: 10. The CDR3 region has the DNA TGTGCCAGCAGCCAGCTAGCGGGGGGGCCTCTTAAGTATTTT. Translating gives CASSQLAGGPLKYF.

This chain connects TRBV15 to TRBJ2-7; D unresolved. There are 14 residues in the CDR3. Trimming pared 0 bases from V and 0 bases from J, leaving 6 bases between. Germline V gene sequence: CDR1 LNHNV, CDR2 YYDKDF (reference sequence). The CDR3 loop is CATSRDGISYEQYF. The CDR3 DNA reads as TGTGCCACCAGCAGAGATGGCATCTCCTACGAGCAGTACTTC.

Regarding this clone: The junction differs from germline at one of its ends, possibly a read error. At the DNA level, this CDR3 is encoded by other sequences in the same sample as well. This sequence joins TRBV9 and TRBJ1-2; no clear D gene. CDR1 is SGDLS, CDR2 YYNGEE, per germline. The CDR3 extends over 13 amino acids. The DNA for the CDR3 is TGCGCCAGCAGCGTAGACCACAGCTATGGCTACACCTTC. Amino acid sequence: CASSVDHSYGYTF.

The gene calls are TRBV7-3 and TRBJ1-2, with TRBD1 as a possible D gene (5 bases). The length of the CDR3 is 14 residues. Germline CDR1 is SGHTA and CDR2 is FQGTGA. Between the trimmed V and J ends, which lost 1 base and 7 bases, there was a span of 13 bases. The CDR3 nucleotides read TGTGCCAGCAGCTTAAGTGGGCAGGGCGGTGGCTACACCTTC. Protein: CASSLSGQGGGYTF.

The rearrangement joins TRBV11-2 to TRBJ1-1; D is ambiguous. The germline V gene has CDR1 SGHAT and CDR2 FQNNGV. CDR3 size: 13 residues. The V end was cut by 1 base, the J end by 7 bases, with 10 bases between. CDR3 loop: CASSLGGNDEAFF. The CDR3 coding sequence is TGTGCCAGCAGCTTAGGAGGGAATGATGAAGCTTTCTTT.

The chain is built from TRBV29-1 and TRBJ1-2, with D perhaps matching TRBD1 (5 bases). The CDR3 spans 13 residues. The germline CDR1 and CDR2 sequences are SQVTM and ANQGSEA. Deletions cut 0 bases from V and 3 bases from J, with 8 bases between. CDR3 region: CSVEDYRHYGYTF. The CDR3 DNA reads TGCAGCGTTGAAGATTACAGGCACTATGGCTACACCTTC.

The V call is TRBV4-1, the J call TRBJ1-1, with a weak D call TRBD1 (6 bases). The CDR3 sequence is 16 residues long. The germline gives CDR1 MGHRA, CDR2 YSYEKL. The V end was cut by 0 bases, the J end by 6 bases, with 17 bases between. CDR3 loop: CASSQEFAGEWAEAFF. Here the CDR3 DNA reads TGCGCCAGCAGCCAAGAATTCGCAGGGGAATGGGCTGAAGCTTTCTTT.

This chain uses TRBV27 with TRBJ1-1; unclear D gene. The CDR3 contains 12 residues. V was pared by 5 bases and J by 5 bases, with 9 bases between. Germline V gene sequence: CDR1 MNHEY, CDR2 SMNVEV (reference sequence). CDR3 bases: TGTGCCAGCAGTCGGCCGGGGACTGAAGCTTTCTTT. Its protein product is CASSRPGTEAFF.

This chain uses TRBV27 with TRBJ1-6; TRBD1 matches at 7 bases. Germline V gene data show CDR1 as MNHEY and CDR2 as SMNVEV (reference sequence). V shed 3 bases and J 5 bases; nucleotides not matched to a gene: 4. The CDR3 totals 15 residues. In DNA form, the CDR3 reads TGTGCCAGCAGTTTCGGGACAGTACATAATTCACCCCTCCACTTT. It codes for CASSFGTVHNSPLHF.